A single sample gave rise to the 29 T cell receptor beta chains below, sequenced in a study of control samples from healthy donors and cancer patients. The repertoire was sequenced with immunoSEQ multiplex PCR; TCRdb's copy has only in-frame clones and lacks some. The repertoire holds under 150,000 clones, with 70% to 90% as singletons. The sample comprised blood. These receptors originate from a woman in her 30s in good health.

The chain carries TRBV12-3 or TRBV12-4 and TRBJ2-7, with no clear D. The length of the CDR3 is 13 residues. Trimming took off 8 bases at V and 2 bases at J, with 13 bases between the two ends. In DNA, the CDR3 is TGTGCCAGCTCCTTCACTATTACCTACGAGCAGTACTTC. Its protein is CASSFTITYEQYF.

The V call is TRBV30, the J call TRBJ1-5, with D unclear. This CDR3 is built from 13 residues. Germline lookup yields CDR1 GTSNPN and CDR2 SVGIG (reference sequence). The germline V and J ends were trimmed by 4 bases and 5 bases, with 12 bases remaining between them. CDR3: CAWNVNQDQPQHF. In DNA, the CDR3 is TGTGCCTGGAACGTCAACCAGGATCAGCCCCAGCATTTT.

The chain uses TRBV11-2 and TRBJ2-2; D is undetermined. The CDR3 is made up of 14 amino acids. Per germline, CDR1 SGHAT and CDR2 FQNNGV. Trimming shortened V by 5 bases and J by 6 bases, and 13 bases separated the two germline ends. As DNA, the CDR3 is TGTGCCAGCAGCCTCGTAGATAGCCCCGGGGAGCTGTTTTTT. This gives the protein CASSLVDSPGELFF.

The chain carries TRBV6-1 and TRBJ2-3, with 9 bases aligning to TRBD2. J gave up 3 bases and V 1 base, and 14 bases lay outside the gene matches. The CDR3 consists of 19 residues. Germline V gives CDR1 MNHNS, CDR2 SASEGT. The CDR3: CASSEDGTGGRARTDTQYF. The DNA of the CDR3 is TGTGCCAGCAGTGAAGATGGTACGGGCGGGAGGGCCAGGACAGATACGCAGTATTTT.

CDR3 sequence: CASSATGTGVYEQYF. The DNA for the CDR3 is TGTGCCAGCAGTGCTACCGGGACAGGGGTTTACGAGCAGTACTTC. The genes are TRBV3-1 (or the pseudogene TRBV3-2) and TRBJ2-7; 10 bases are shared with TRBD1. Germline values: CDR1 LGHDT, CDR2 YNNKEL (reference sequence). J was trimmed by 4 bases and V by 6 bases; bases with no gene match: 9. This CDR3 region has 15 residues.

The chain employs TRBV6-5 and TRBJ2-7, with TRBD2 matching 11 bases. CDR1 and CDR2 (germline): MNHEY, SVGAGI. V gave up 8 bases and J gave up 2 bases; unmatched junction bases: 8. This CDR3 spans 15 amino acids. The DNA for the CDR3 is TGTGCCAGCGCGCCTAGCGGGAGGTACACCTACGAGCAGTACTTC. Its translation is CASAPSGRYTYEQYF.

The rearrangement links TRBV6-5 to TRBJ1-5; D unresolved. The CDR3 spans 14 residues. CDR1 is MNHEY, CDR2 SVGAGI, per germline. The V end lost 4 bases, the J end lost 5 bases, and 12 bases lay between the germline ends. CDR3 protein: CASSFHRIDQPQHF. Here the CDR3 DNA reads TGTGCCAGCAGTTTCCATCGGATCGATCAGCCCCAGCATTTT.

J is TRBJ2-1 and V is TRBV11-2; D gene unclear. Germline lookup yields CDR1 SGHAT and CDR2 FQNNGV. Trimming stripped 2 bases from V and 0 bases from J, with 8 bases between. The CDR3 extends over 15 amino acids. The CDR3 sequence: CASSLLWDSYNEQFF. In nucleotides, the CDR3 is TGTGCCAGCAGCTTATTGTGGGACTCCTACAATGAGCAGTTCTTC.

The J gene is TRBJ2-2, the V gene TRBV18; D remains unclear. Trimming took 2 bases from V and 4 from J, leaving 11 bases between them. Germline assignment: CDR1 KGHSH and CDR2 LQKENI. The CDR3 covers 15 residues. The CDR3 loop is CASSPVKGPTGELFF. CDR3 sequence (DNA): TGTGCCAGCTCACCAGTAAAGGGTCCCACCGGGGAGCTGTTTTTT.

V and J are TRBV29-1 and TRBJ1-1; TRBD1 matches 7 bases. The length of the CDR3 is 14 residues. Losses at the gene ends were 5 bases for V and 4 bases for J; bases not matched to a gene: 10. Germline-derived CDR1 and CDR2 are SQVTM and ANQGSEA. The CDR3 loop reads CSVRAGGIGTEAFF. The CDR3 nucleotides are TGCAGCGTTCGGGCAGGGGGAATAGGCACTGAAGCTTTCTTT.

The rearrangement links TRBV6-5 to TRBJ1-2; TRBD1 might be the D (6 bases). Germline V lookup: CDR1 MNHEY, CDR2 SVGAGI. The CDR3 runs 11 residues. Trimming took off 10 bases at V and 8 bases at J, with 14 bases between the two ends. For the CDR3, the DNA is TGTGCCACGTCCAGGGGAGGAGGCTACACCTTC. The encoded protein is CATSRGGGYTF.

The chain recombines TRBV6-6 with TRBJ2-7; 10 bases match TRBD1. The CDR3 has 16 amino acids. CDR1 is MNHNY and CDR2 is SVGAGI in the germline V gene (reference sequence). After removal of 2 bases from V and 9 bases from J, the junction contained 13 bases not matched to a gene. This CDR3 is CASSYGFRDRGFGQYF. For the CDR3, the DNA is TGTGCCAGCAGTTACGGATTCCGGGACAGGGGATTCGGGCAGTACTTC.

The chain is built from TRBV5-5 and TRBJ2-7; D may be TRBD1 or TRBD2 (5 bases each). V dropped 3 bases and J dropped 3 bases, with 16 bases sitting between them. Germline CDR1 SGHKS, CDR2 YYEKEE (reference sequence). The CDR3 length is 15 residues. The CDR3 sequence is CASSYRDAVLYEQYF. CDR3 DNA sequence: TGTGCCAGCAGCTACCGGGACGCGGTCCTCTACGAGCAGTACTTC.

The J gene is TRBJ2-7, the V gene TRBV7-9; D tentatively reads TRBD1 or TRBD2 (5 bases each). This CDR3 is built from 14 residues. Trimming cost V 4 bases and J 4 bases, with 14 bases left between them. The germline V gene encodes CDR1 SEHNR and CDR2 FQNEAQ (reference sequence). The CDR3 sequence: CASSSPGTDYEQYF. The CDR3 region has the DNA TGTGCCAGCAGCTCCCCCGGGACGGATTACGAGCAGTACTTC.

The rearrangement joins TRBV6-6 to TRBJ1-5, with D perhaps matching TRBD1 (6 bases). The V gene's germline CDR1 is MNHNY and CDR2 SVGAGI (reference sequence). V lost 7 bases, J lost 3 bases, and 16 bases lay in between. This CDR3 region has 15 residues. For the CDR3, the DNA is TGTGCCAGCACTATTGCCGGACAGTCCAATCAGCCCCAGCATTTT. Encoded protein: CASTIAGQSNQPQHF.

This chain uses TRBV24-1 with TRBJ2-7; tentatively, D is TRBD1 (5 bases). V gave up 3 bases and J gave up 7 bases, with 24 bases separating them. Germline V CDR1 and CDR2: KGHDR, SFDVKD. The CDR3 sequence is 17 residues long. Here the CDR3 DNA reads TGTGCCACCAGTGATAGGGGAACGAGCCGCCCTACGGGTGAGCAGTACTTC. It yields the protein CATSDRGTSRPTGEQYF.

This sequence joins TRBV6-6 and TRBJ2-1, with 8 bases lining up with TRBD1. The germline V gene encodes CDR1 MNHNY and CDR2 SVGAGI (reference sequence). The CDR3 extends over 16 amino acids. V lost 6 bases to trimming and J lost 7 bases; unmatched junction nucleotides: 14. CDR3 sequence (DNA): TGTGCCAGCAGCCCCACCGGGCAGGGGGCGAAGAATGAGCAGTTCTTC. Encoded protein: CASSPTGQGAKNEQFF.

J is TRBJ1-2 and V is TRBV5-1, with 7 bases fitting TRBD1. The length of the CDR3 is 14 residues. The V gene end was trimmed by 5 bases and the J gene end by 6 bases; junction bases not matched to a gene: 10. Germline loops: CDR1 SGHRS, CDR2 YFSETQ. CDR3 sequence reads: CASRQGSGEDGYTF. Here the CDR3 DNA reads TGCGCCAGCAGACAGGGGTCGGGGGAGGATGGCTACACCTTC.

The V call is TRBV18, the J call TRBJ2-1; D is undetermined. The CDR3 runs 12 residues. The V gene's germline CDR1 is KGHSH and CDR2 LQKENI. V was trimmed by 2 bases and J by 7 bases, leaving 6 bases between them. CDR3 in DNA: TGTGCCAGCTCACCATTGGGGAATGAGCAGTTCTTC. Encoded protein: CASSPLGNEQFF.

This CDR3 reads CASSSLSGIGETQYF. Here the CDR3 DNA reads TGTGCCAGCAGCTCCCTTAGCGGGATCGGCGAGACCCAGTACTTC. The gene calls are TRBV7-6 and TRBJ2-5; 8 bases agree with TRBD2. The germline CDR1 and CDR2 sequences are SGHVS and FNYEAQ. The CDR3 sequence is 15 residues long. The J segment lost 5 bases and the V segment lost 4 bases, leaving 9 bases of the junction unmatched.

V and J are TRBV5-8 and TRBJ2-7, with D perhaps matching TRBD1 or TRBD2 (5 bases each). Trimming cost V 4 bases and J 3 bases, with 14 bases left between them. This CDR3 spans 14 amino acids. CDR1 is SGHTS, CDR2 YDEGEE, per germline. The CDR3 loop is CASSLRTRGYEQYF. In DNA form, the CDR3 reads TGTGCCAGCAGCCTGAGAACGAGGGGCTACGAGCAGTACTTC.

V is TRBV24-1 and J is TRBJ1-2; D is unresolved. The CDR3 has 13 residues. The V gene lost 0 bases and the J gene lost 2 bases, with 3 bases spanning the gap. The V gene's germline CDR1 is KGHDR and CDR2 SFDVKD. In nucleotides, the CDR3 is TGTGCCACCAGTGATTTGGGGAACTATGGCTACACCTTC. Residues: CATSDLGNYGYTF.

V is TRBV6-2 or TRBV6-3 and J is TRBJ1-5; D is possibly TRBD1 (5 bases). Germline V gives CDR1 MNHEY, CDR2 SVGEGT. Trimming stripped 0 bases from V and 0 bases from J, with 12 bases between. The CDR3 runs to 17 residues. The CDR3 region has the DNA TGTGCCAGCAGTTACTCGGGGGGTTTTTATAGCAATCAGCCCCAGCATTTT. Its protein is CASSYSGGFYSNQPQHF.

V and J are TRBV19 and TRBJ2-1; D unresolved. The germline V and J ends were trimmed by 3 bases and 4 bases, with 1 base remaining between them. The V gene's germline CDR1 is LNHDA and CDR2 SQIVND (reference sequence). CDR3 length: 11 amino acids. The CDR3 here is CASSMYNEQFF. Here the CDR3 DNA reads TGTGCCAGTAGTATGTACAATGAGCAGTTCTTC.

This clone was detected only once. The gene calls are TRBV18 and TRBJ1-1; no reliable D call. CDR1 KGHSH and CDR2 LQKENI come from the germline V gene. This CDR3 comprises 15 residues. The V end lost 1 base, the J end lost 6 bases, and 15 bases lay between the germline ends. CDR3 amino acids: CASSPLSTGMAEAFF. As DNA, the CDR3 is TGTGCCAGCTCACCACTTTCTACGGGTATGGCTGAAGCTTTCTTT.

The chain uses TRBV2 and TRBJ1-2; 10 nucleotides agree with TRBD1. V shed 2 bases, J shed 6 bases, and the junction held 6 bases outside the gene matches. The CDR3 loop spans 15 amino acids. Looked up from germline, CDR1 is SNHLY and CDR2 is FYNNEI. The CDR3: CASSETRQGANGYTF. In nucleotides, the CDR3 is TGTGCCAGCAGTGAAACACGACAGGGGGCAAATGGCTACACCTTC.

The chain couples TRBV3-1 (or the pseudogene TRBV3-2) to TRBJ1-5; the D gene is possibly TRBD1 (5 bases). Germline loops: CDR1 LGHDT, CDR2 YNNKEL (reference sequence). The CDR3 has 17 residues. The V and J ends lost 5 bases and 3 bases respectively, with 20 bases between them. CDR3 sequence (DNA): TGTGCCAGCAGCGATGGGGGGTGGGGTCGCCTCAATCAGCCCCAGCATTTT. It is translated as CASSDGGWGRLNQPQHF.

The chain joins TRBV7-8 to TRBJ2-4; TRBD1 or TRBD2 may be the D gene (5 bases each). This CDR3 has 19 amino acids. Trimming pared 5 bases from V and 1 base from J, leaving 24 bases between. Germline loops: CDR1 SGHVS, CDR2 FQNEAQ. The CDR3 is CASSQSGAGTNKAKNIQYF. Written as DNA, the CDR3 is TGTGCCAGCAGCCAAAGTGGGGCAGGGACCAATAAGGCCAAAAACATTCAGTACTTC.

J is TRBJ2-7 and V is TRBV6-6; 8 bases are a match to TRBD2. This CDR3 region has 13 residues. Germline V CDR1 and CDR2: MNHNY, SVGAGI (reference sequence). The trim removed 6 bases at V and 3 bases at J, leaving 4 bases unmatched. This chain's CDR3 is CASRGLESYEQYF. The CDR3 DNA reads TGTGCCAGCAGGGGACTAGAAAGCTACGAGCAGTACTTC.